This TCR beta chain was observed in a study of blood T cells in healthy people across ages. The study's findings and limits: Significant beta diversity loss was already apparent by age 40, declining roughly linearly. Among long-lived donors, naive CD4+ cells were more numerous and diversity higher than in aged donors.

As concerns this clonotype: The antigen remains undetermined.

Total RNA extracted from each sample amounted to at least 6 micrograms. With a J-beta primer mix and a sample-barcoded 5' primer, a second PCR ran about 7 to 12 cycles. TCRdb reanalysed the 5' RACE reads using MiXCR and keeps one entry per CDR3 protein. Of hundreds of thousands of distinct CDR3 sequences in the sample, about 30% were seen once. The receptor comes from a woman over 75 in good health. Sequences were obtained from blood.

Here the CDR3 DNA reads TGTGCCAGCAGGGGACGGACAGCCTGGGAGCAGTACTTC. It codes for CASRGRTAWEQYF. This chain links TRBV6-1 with TRBJ2-7, with D perhaps matching TRBD1 (6 bases). Germline V gives CDR1 MNHNS, CDR2 SASEGT. The CDR3 loop spans 13 amino acids. V shed 6 bases and J shed 7 bases, with 16 bases lying between them.